This T cell receptor (beta chain) emerged from a study of T cell responses to AZD1222 COVID-19 vaccine. The study, taken as a whole, reports: Increases in Spike-specific TCR breadth and depth were seen after two AZD1222 doses. Across spike, vaccine-associated CD4 TCRs were found, dominant at 160-218 and 743-854. White British donors predominated, females outnumbered males, and clonal diversity was possibly underestimated.

Germline V gene lookup returns CDR1 KGHSH and CDR2 LQKENI. This CDR3 has 14 residues. V was cut by 6 bases and J by 7 bases, with 16 bases left in between. Concerning this clone: Its antigen is still unknown.

Method: immunoSEQ multiplex PCR; TCRdb's copy keeps in-frame clones and lacks some. The sample yields fewer than 55,000 clones, about 90% seen once. This TCR was recovered from an adult who received the AZD1222 COVID-19 vaccine. The gene calls are TRBV18 and TRBJ2-4; D possibly uses TRBD1 or TRBD2 (5 bases each). The sequenced sample was peripheral blood, obtained 28 days after the second AZD1222 dose. For the CDR3, the DNA is TGTGCCAGCTCGCCTAGTGAGGGGATGAACATTCAGTACTTC. This sequence encodes CASSPSEGMNIQYF.